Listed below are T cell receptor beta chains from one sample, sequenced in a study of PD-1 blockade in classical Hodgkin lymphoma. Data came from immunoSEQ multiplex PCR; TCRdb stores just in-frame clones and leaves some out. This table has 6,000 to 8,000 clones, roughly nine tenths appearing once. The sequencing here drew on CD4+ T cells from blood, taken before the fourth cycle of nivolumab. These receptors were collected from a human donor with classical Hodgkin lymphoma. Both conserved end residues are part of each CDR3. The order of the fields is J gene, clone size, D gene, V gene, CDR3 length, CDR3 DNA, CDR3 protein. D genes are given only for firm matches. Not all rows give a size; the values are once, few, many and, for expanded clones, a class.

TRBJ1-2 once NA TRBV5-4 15 TGTGCCAGCAGACTAGGACAGATTACTAACTATGGCTACACCTTC CASRLGQITNYGYTF
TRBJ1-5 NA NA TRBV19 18 TGTGCCAGTAGTATAGGTCTAGTGGGCATATATAGCAATCAGCCCCAGCATTTT CASSIGLVGIYSNQPQHF
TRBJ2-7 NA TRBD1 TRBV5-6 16 TGTGCCAGCTGCCCGTTCCAGAACAGGGGGAACTACGAGCAGTACTTC CASCPFQNRGNYEQYF
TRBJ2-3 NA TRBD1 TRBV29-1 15 TGCAGCGCCCTGGGACAGGGTATTGGCACAGATACGCAGTATTTT CSALGQGIGTDTQYF
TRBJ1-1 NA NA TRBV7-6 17 TGTGCCAGCAGCTTAATCTCGGGGGGATCGGTGAACACTGAAGCTTTCTTT CASSLISGGSVNTEAFF
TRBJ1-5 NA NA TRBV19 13 TGTGCCAGTAGTATGAGGGAAAATCAGCCCCAGCATTTT CASSMRENQPQHF
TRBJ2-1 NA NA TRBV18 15 TGTGCCAGCTCACCACTCGCGGCTACCTACAATGAGCAGTTCTTC CASSPLAATYNEQFF
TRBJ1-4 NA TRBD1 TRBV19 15 TGTGCCAGTAGGGGACAGGGCGAAATTAATGAAAAACTGTTTTTT CASRGQGEINEKLFF
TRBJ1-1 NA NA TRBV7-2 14 TGTGCCAGCAGCCTCCAGCGTCTTAACACTGAAGCTTTCTTT CASSLQRLNTEAFF
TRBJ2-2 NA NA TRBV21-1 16 TGTGCCAGCAACACCTCGGGGGACTTGAACACCGGGGAGCTGTTTTTT CASNTSGDLNTGELFF
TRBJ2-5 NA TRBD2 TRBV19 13 TGTGCCAGTAGAATTCCGGGAGGAGAGACCCAGTACTTC CASRIPGGETQYF
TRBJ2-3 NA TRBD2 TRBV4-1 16 TGCGCCAGCAGCCAAGTGGTGGGACTAGTCACAGATACGCAGTATTTT CASSQVVGLVTDTQYF
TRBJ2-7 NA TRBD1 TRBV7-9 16 TGTGCCAGCAGCTTAGTAGCGACAGGGATCTCCTACGAGCAGTACTTC CASSLVATGISYEQYF
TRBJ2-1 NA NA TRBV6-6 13 TGTGCCAGCAGTTATTCGACCAACAATGAGCAGTTCTTC CASSYSTNNEQFF
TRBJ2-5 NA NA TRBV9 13 TGTGCCAGCAGTCCTTACAGCCAAGAGACCCAGTACTTC CASSPYSQETQYF
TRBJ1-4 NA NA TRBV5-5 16 TGTGCCAGCAGCTTGGCCCCCCGGGCCGGAGGTGAAAAACTGTTTTTT CASSLAPRAGGEKLFF
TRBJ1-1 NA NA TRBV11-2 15 TGTGCCAGCAGCTTAGAGCCCGGCAGTGACACTGAAGCTTTCTTT CASSLEPGSDTEAFF